The 22 T cell receptor beta chains below all came from one sample that was sequenced in a study of CD8+CD57+ T cells in acquired aplastic anemia. Profiles of TCR beta VDJ and CDR3 were generated from a genomic DNA template. Via MiXCR, TCRdb re-called the reads, giving one row per CDR3 protein. The sample consists of approximately 220,000 distinct CDR3 sequences, 47% of them appearing once. CD8+CD57+ cell expansion had been shown by flow cytometry in patients chosen for sequencing. Input material: sorted CD4+, CD8+, or CD8+CD57+ T cells (not recorded which) from PBMCs. The receptors originated from a human donor with aplastic anemia.

The chain has TRBV20-1 and TRBJ1-5; D is uncertain. Germline V CDR1 and CDR2: DFQATT, SNEGSKA (reference sequence). Trimming left V 2 bases short and J 3 bases short, with 8 bases between. This CDR3 has 13 residues. The CDR3 DNA follows: TGCAGTGCTAGATTACAGCTCAATCAGCCCCAGCATTTT. This translates into CSARLQLNQPQHF.

This clonotype was seen repeatedly, ten times or more. DNA for the CDR3: TGCGCCAGCAGTGAGGACAGGGGCGCTGAAGCTTTCTTT. Translation gives CASSEDRGAEAFF. This chain joins TRBV10-1 and TRBJ1-1; TRBD1 matches at 8 bases. Germline-derived CDR1 and CDR2 are WNHNN and SYGVQD (reference sequence). The junction had 2 bases not matched to a gene; V was cut back by 2 bases and J by 6 bases. The CDR3 is 13 amino acids.

On this clonotype: It may be a read error: a sequence one base away is much more abundant. The chain couples TRBV6-5 to TRBJ2-7; D might be TRBD1 (5 bases). V shed 6 bases and J shed 0 bases, with 9 bases lying between them. CDR1 is MNHEY, CDR2 SVGAGI, per germline. The CDR3 loop spans 13 amino acids. The CDR3 loop reads CASSQGNSYEQYF. CDR3 in DNA: TGTGCCAGCAGCCAGGGCAACTCCTACGAGCAGTACTTC.

This clonotype has at least ten counts. The rearrangement links TRBV2 to TRBJ2-3, with TRBD2 as a possible D gene (5 bases). The V and J ends lost 10 bases and 0 bases respectively, with 23 bases between them. The CDR3 sequence is 17 residues long. Germline V gene data show CDR1 as SNHLY and CDR2 as FYNNEI. The CDR3 is CATFSKRRYSSTDTQYF. In DNA form, the CDR3 reads TGTGCCACCTTCTCGAAGCGGAGGTACTCGAGCACAGATACGCAGTATTTT.

The chain couples TRBV10-3 to TRBJ2-3; the match to TRBD1 covers 9 bases. This CDR3 is built from 16 residues. CDR1 is ENHRY and CDR2 is SYGVKD in the germline V gene. Trimming took 2 bases from V and 2 from J; bases not matched to a gene: 5. The CDR3 loop is CAISERGTGPTDTQYF. For the CDR3, the DNA is TGTGCCATCAGTGAGAGGGGGACAGGGCCCACAGATACGCAGTATTTT.

This clonotype showed up many times. V is TRBV5-5 and J is TRBJ1-2; 8 nucleotides line up with TRBD1. The germline V gene encodes CDR1 SGHKS and CDR2 YYEKEE (reference sequence). V lost 5 bases, J lost 6 bases, and 9 bases stayed unmatched. The CDR3 length is 14 residues. Here the CDR3 DNA reads TGTGCCAGCAGACGCTCAGGGGGCGCGGATGGCTACACCTTC. This gives the protein CASRRSGGADGYTF. The full variable domain, with the rest looked up from reference TRBV5-5 and TRBJ1-2, is DAGVTQSPTHLIKTRGQQVTLRCSPISGHKSVSWYQQVLGQGPQFIFQYYEKEERGRGNFPDRFSARQFPNYSSELNVNALLLGDSALYLCASRRSGGADGYTFGSGTRLTVV.

This clonotype turned up a few times. This rearrangement joins TRBV10-3 to TRBJ2-1, with 8 nucleotides matching TRBD2. This CDR3 comprises 13 residues. V gave up 8 bases and J gave up 1 base; unmatched junction bases: 1. Germline V gene lookup returns CDR1 ENHRY and CDR2 SYGVKD. The DNA for the CDR3 is TGTGCCATCGCGGGGGGATCCTACAATGAGCAGTTCTTC. Translated, it gives CAIAGGSYNEQFF.

The chain couples TRBV28 to TRBJ2-7; D is unresolved. Germline values: CDR1 MDHEN, CDR2 SYDVKM. The CDR3 is 14 residues long. Trimming shortened V by 2 bases and J by 2 bases, and 10 bases separated the two germline ends. This CDR3 is CASSLRDTAYEQYF. CDR3 in DNA: TGTGCCAGCAGTTTAAGAGACACGGCCTACGAGCAGTACTTC.

This clonotype was counted between two and nine times. The CDR3 DNA reads TGTGCCAGCAGAACAGGCATACCACAAGAGACCCAGTACTTC. Its protein is CASRTGIPQETQYF. The chain uses TRBV27 and TRBJ2-5, with D possibly being TRBD1 (5 bases). Germline lookup yields CDR1 MNHEY and CDR2 SMNVEV (reference sequence). The CDR3 covers 14 residues. Trimming stripped 6 bases from V and 2 bases from J, with 13 bases between.

The chain combines TRBV7-3 with TRBJ2-3; 10 positions agree with TRBD2. The CDR3 totals 14 residues. CDR1 SGHTA and CDR2 FQGTGA come from the germline V gene. Trimming cost V 4 bases and J 6 bases; bases outside gene matches: 4. CDR3 coding DNA: TGTGCCAGCAGCTCTAGCGGGGGCGAGGATACGCAGTATTTT. Translating gives CASSSSGGEDTQYF.

This CDR3 reads CASSPRLAGAQETQYF. In nucleotides, the CDR3 is TGTGCCAGCAGCCCCCGTCTAGCGGGAGCTCAAGAGACCCAGTACTTC. This chain links TRBV13 with TRBJ2-5, with 10 bases lining up with TRBD2. The V gene's germline CDR1 is PRHDT and CDR2 FYEKMQ (reference sequence). V was pared by 5 bases and J by 2 bases, with 8 bases of the junction left unmatched. CDR3 length: 16 residues. Combining the CDR3 with reference TRBV13 and TRBJ2-5 gives the whole variable domain AAGVIQSPRHLIKEKRETATLKCYPIPRHDTVYWYQQGPGQDPQFLISFYEKMQSDKGSIPDRFSAQQFSDYHSELNMSSLELGDSALYFCASSPRLAGAQETQYFGPGTRLLVL.

Notes on this clonotype: No conserved phenylalanine or tryptophan ends this CDR3, so it is likely a read error. The V and J genes are TRBV10-3 and TRBJ2-1, with D uncertain. The CDR3 is 12 amino acids. V lost 0 bases to trimming and J lost 9 bases, with 6 bases between them. CDR1 is ENHRY and CDR2 is SYGVKD in the germline V gene. CDR3 sequence: CAISESLVEQFS. The CDR3 nucleotides read TGTGCCATCAGTGAGTCTCTGGTTGAGCAGTTCTCC.

There are a few counts of this clonotype. This chain uses TRBV7-6 with TRBJ2-5, with 11 nucleotides matching TRBD2. Germline V gene data show CDR1 as SGHVS and CDR2 as FNYEAQ. J was trimmed by 1 base and V by 6 bases; bases with no gene match: 7. The CDR3 sequence is 16 residues long. CDR3 protein: CASSAGTSGGQETQYF. In DNA, the CDR3 is TGTGCCAGCAGTGCAGGGACTAGCGGAGGCCAAGAGACCCAGTACTTC. Complete variable domain (other parts from reference TRBV7-6 and TRBJ2-5): GAGVSQSPRYKVTKRGQDVALRCDPISGHVSLYWYRQALGQGPEFLTYFNYEAQQDKSGLPNDRFSAERPEGSISTLTIQRTEQRDSAMYRCASSAGTSGGQETQYFGPGTRLLVL.

The chain links TRBV24-1 to TRBJ2-7, with unresolved D. V was cut by 8 bases and J by 7 bases, with 14 bases left in between. This CDR3 region has 12 residues. Germline CDR1 KGHDR, CDR2 SFDVKD. The CDR3 nucleotides are TGTGCCACCAAACGATTAACGGATGAGCAGTACTTC. Encoded protein: CATKRLTDEQYF.

In the case of this clonotype: This may be a read error: a much more frequent sequence differs by one nucleotide. The chain recombines TRBV27 with TRBJ2-7; no clear D gene. CDR3 length: 17 residues. Trimming removed 5 bases at V and 4 bases at J, with 24 bases between. Looked up from germline, CDR1 is MNHEY and CDR2 is SMNVEV (reference sequence). CDR3 protein: CASSHSMRGEEKYEQYF. The CDR3 DNA sequence: TGTGCCAGCAGTCACTCGATGCGAGGAGAGGAGAAATACGAGCAGTACTTC.

This clonotype was detected ten times or more. V and J are TRBV11-2 and TRBJ2-7, with TRBD1 identical over 7 bases. V was clipped by 1 base and J by 5 bases; unmatched bases: 8. Germline values: CDR1 SGHAT, CDR2 FQNNGV. CDR3 length equals 15 residues. This CDR3 is CASSLGRDSIHEQYF. The DNA of the CDR3 is TGTGCCAGCAGCTTAGGCCGGGACAGTATCCACGAGCAGTACTTC.

This chain links TRBV20-1 with TRBJ2-1; TRBD2 aligns across 7 bases. With 1 base clipped from V and 0 bases from J, the junction kept 6 bases outside the gene matches. CDR1 is DFQATT and CDR2 is SNEGSKA in the germline V gene (reference sequence). The CDR3 covers 16 residues. Written as DNA, the CDR3 is TGCAGTGCTAGAGTCCGGGGGGTAAGCTCCTACAATGAGCAGTTCTTC. Translated: CSARVRGVSSYNEQFF.

Of note for this clonotype: The CDR3 ends on some other residue instead of the conserved phenylalanine or tryptophan, so this is likely a read error. The chain combines TRBV24-1 with TRBJ2-5; 10 positions match TRBD1. Per the germline V gene, CDR1 is KGHDR and CDR2 is SFDVKD. The CDR3 runs to 14 residues. The CDR3 spells CVTSATGGRETQYL. The CDR3 region has the DNA TGTGTCACCAGTGCGACAGGGGGCCGGGAGACCCAGTACCTC.

This clonotype was observed at least ten times. The rearrangement uses TRBV9 and TRBJ1-1, with D unresolved. The CDR3 sequence is 12 residues long. Germline CDR1 and CDR2: SGDLS and YYNGEE. The V gene lost 4 bases and the J gene lost 1 base, with 5 bases spanning the gap. The DNA for the CDR3 is TGTGCCAGCAGCCGCGAGAACACTGAAGCTTTCTTT. Translated, it gives CASSRENTEAFF.

V gene TRBV10-3 combines with J gene TRBJ1-2; 7 bases agree with TRBD1. Germline loops: CDR1 ENHRY, CDR2 SYGVKD. This CDR3 region has 13 residues. J gave up 5 bases and V 10 bases, and 10 bases lay outside the gene matches. The CDR3 sequence is CATARDSGYGYTF. CDR3 sequence (DNA): TGTGCCACCGCCCGGGACAGCGGGTATGGCTACACCTTC.

The chain recombines TRBV2 with TRBJ2-7; TRBD1 aligns across 8 bases. The V gene's germline CDR1 is SNHLY and CDR2 FYNNEI. With V trimmed by 6 bases and J by 6 bases, 10 bases remained unmatched. The CDR3 sequence is 14 residues long. The CDR3 nucleotides read TGTGCCAGCAGCTCTCAGGGGGCGATCAGCGAGCAGTACTTC. Protein product: CASSSQGAISEQYF.

Remarks on this clonotype: Given a much more abundant clone one base away, this may be a read error. The rearrangement uses TRBV6-6 and TRBJ2-3; D is ambiguous. Germline V gene data show CDR1 as MNHNY and CDR2 as SVGAGI (reference sequence). Trimming removed 6 bases from V and 4 bases from J, with 14 bases in between. The CDR3 runs 14 residues. The CDR3 loop reads CASSLVVRADTQYF. As DNA, the CDR3 is TGTGCCAGCAGCTTGGTGGTCCGGGCAGATACGCAGTATTTT.